Listed here is a single T cell receptor (beta chain). Its matching antigen is unknown. This record comes from a study of persistence of HIV-infected CD4 T cells. Notes on the study in general: TCRbeta richness was lower in CMV- and Gag-responding cells than in anti-CD3/anti-CD28-responding cells.

This was the immunoSEQ version 4 assay in survey mode. Template was genomic DNA at about 9.3 ng/uL, with up to roughly 1 ug used per sample. Profiled with immunoSEQ multiplex PCR; TCRdb holds only in-frame clones, not every one. The data contain 64,000 or so clones, approximately 75% of them singletons. An overlapping HIV-1 Gag peptide pool stimulated these cells at 1 ug/peptide/mL. CD40L/CD69 double-negative CD45RO-high memory CD4+ T cells were collected. Stimulated PBMCs had first been depleted of CD8+ T cells. This CDR3 region has 17 residues. Germline values: CDR1 LNHDA, CDR2 SQIVND (reference sequence). The V gene lost 7 bases and the J gene lost 0 bases, with 19 bases spanning the gap.

The chain employs TRBV19 and TRBJ1-5; tentative D call: TRBD1 (6 bases). The source material was CD4+ T cells sorted from PBMCs after approximately 19-hour stimulation, sampled from a patient who received antiretroviral therapy. This TCR was sampled from an adult man with HIV who was CMV-seropositive. The CDR3 here is CASTQQTGRYSNQPQHF. The DNA of the CDR3 is TGTGCCAGTACCCAGCAGACAGGACGATATAGCAATCAGCCCCAGCATTTT.